The T cell receptor beta chain described here comes from a study of T cells in Graves' hyperthyroidism and ophthalmopathy. Study conclusions and caveats: From stable hyperthyroidism, ophthalmopathy was separated by a 13 V-J model. It was a median roughly six months before onset that the model predicted ophthalmopathy.

The investigators amplified TCR beta CDR3 regions from RNA transcripts. In the first-round RT-PCR of the TCR CDR3, the HTBI primer set was used. TCRdb reprocessed the multiplex PCR reads via MiXCR and lists one record per CDR3 protein. The sample records around 610,000 distinct CDR3 sequences, under 15% being singletons. The V gene end was trimmed by 3 bases and the J gene end by 1 base; junction bases not matched to a gene: 7. CDR3 length: 17 amino acids. Germline V gene lookup returns CDR1 LNHDA and CDR2 SQIVND (reference sequence). Exclusion of a patient resulted from uncontrolled infection, other autoimmune disease, pregnancy or lactation. This clonotype was observed at least ten times. As yet, its antigen is unknown.

The source is a woman aged 35 to 49 with Graves' ophthalmopathy. Sequencing was done on a sample of blood. The chain combines TRBV19 with TRBJ2-2; TRBD2 matches at 8 bases. CDR3 nucleotides: TGTGCCAGTAGTATGCCGCCGGGACTAGGGAACACCGGGGAGCTGTTTTTT. Translating gives CASSMPPGLGNTGELFF.